This TCR beta chain was recorded in a study of T cells in Graves' hyperthyroidism and ophthalmopathy. Looked up from germline, CDR1 is SGHNT and CDR2 is YENEEA. The CDR3 covers 12 residues. Trimming took 7 bases from V and 8 from J, leaving 14 bases between them. TCR beta CDR3 regions were amplified from RNA. An initial round of RT-PCR targeting the TCR CDR3 relied on the HTBI primer set. TCRdb reprocessed the multiplex PCR reads via MiXCR and lists one record per CDR3 protein. The sample has 210,000 or so distinct CDR3 sequences, about a sixth seen once. About 10 ml of fresh peripheral blood supplied the PBMCs.

This receptor was taken from a man aged 45-60 years with Graves' hyperthyroidism. The sample consisted of blood. The chain couples TRBV11-3 to TRBJ1-1; D gene unclear. The CDR3, as DNA: TGTGCCAGCACCTCCGAACTAAGAGAAGCTTTCTTT. It codes for CASTSELREAFF.